These T cell receptor beta chains were read from a single sample in a study of blood T cell repertoires in COVID-19. Assay used: immunoSEQ multiplex PCR; TCRdb lists only in-frame clones, some missing. The sample has tens of thousands of clones, 75% to 90% seen once. Sequencing was performed on peripheral blood. Source of these receptors: a human donor in a cohort sampled during active COVID-19. Each CDR3 is given with its conserved first and last residue. The order of the fields is V gene, CDR3 length, D gene, J gene, clone size, CDR3 DNA, CDR3 protein. The D gene is left open where the match is weak. The size field is filled for only some rows; it gives once, few, many or a size class.

>TRBV4-2|15|NA|TRBJ2-7|NA
TGTGCCAGCAGCCAAGACCCCGGGTCCTCCTACGAGCAGTACTTC
CASSQDPGSSYEQYF
>TRBV5-1|13|NA|TRBJ2-7|NA
TGCGCCAGCAGCTTTACAGGGTCTCTCGAGCAGTACTTC
CASSFTGSLEQYF
>TRBV30|14|TRBD1|TRBJ2-1|few
TGTGCCTGGAAAAGGGGGACAGGGCACAATGAGCAGTTCTTC
CAWKRGTGHNEQFF
>TRBV5-4|15|NA|TRBJ2-1|once
TGTGCCAGCAGCTACGGCAGCGGCGTAAGAAATGAGCAGTTCTTC
CASSYGSGVRNEQFF
>TRBV10-2|14|NA|TRBJ1-2|NA
TGCGCCAGCGCCACCGGGACATCTAACTATGGCTACACCTTC
CASATGTSNYGYTF
>TRBV11-2|15|TRBD1|TRBJ2-1|once
TGTGCCAGCAGCTTACGACAGGGGGCGCCCAATGAGCAGTTCTTC
CASSLRQGAPNEQFF
>TRBV6-5|13|TRBD1|TRBJ1-4|NA
TGTGCCAGCAGACTAACAGGGGGCGAAAAACTGTTTTTT
CASRLTGGEKLFF
>TRBV6-5|15|TRBD2|TRBJ2-1|NA
TGTGCCAGCAGTTCAATAGCGGGACGGGACAATGAGCAGTTCTTC
CASSSIAGRDNEQFF
>TRBV12-3/TRBV12-4|13|TRBD1|TRBJ2-1|few
TGTGCCAGCAGTTCAGGGGGCCGAGGGGAGCAGTTCTTC
CASSSGGRGEQFF
>TRBV3-1/TRBV3-2|18|TRBD2|TRBJ2-2|NA
TGTGCCAGCAGCCAAGATCTTGGACTAGGGACGAACACCGGGGAGCTGTTTTTT
CASSQDLGLGTNTGELFF
>TRBV9|16|NA|TRBJ1-4|once
TGTGCCAGCAGCGCCCAGCGCGGGGGAGGGAATGAAAAACTGTTTTTT
CASSAQRGGGNEKLFF
>TRBV6-5|16|NA|TRBJ1-6|few
TGTGCCAGCAGTTACTCGACCGGGGGGGCAAATTCACCCCTCCACTTT
CASSYSTGGANSPLHF